The entry that follows covers one TCR beta chain sequence. What it binds is unknown. The sample originates from a study of cytomegalovirus exposure and HLA in healthy donors. Overall study findings and caveats: The investigators catalogued 164 TCR beta chains as cytomegalovirus-associated. Sequences of the TCR beta chain were said to predict the HLA-A and HLA-B alleles of most subjects accurately. Immune exposure information available was restricted to CMV serostatus. Later analysis identified 17,000 or so TCR beta sequences associated with HLA alleles, using a false discovery rate threshold of 0.05.

In the PCR, 60 Vbeta and 13 Jbeta primers were used. Profiling relied on immunoSEQ multiplex PCR, and the TCRdb table lists in-frame clones only, not all of them. The sample lists 150,000 to 200,000 clones, around 80% occurring once. Sequenced: PBMCs. This clonotype originated in a woman aged 50 to 65 in good health and CMV-seropositive.

The CDR3 coding sequence is TGTGCCAGCCATAGGGGCGCCTATAATTCACCCCTCCACTTT. This codes for CASHRGAYNSPLHF. This chain links TRBV6-1 with TRBJ1-6; possibly TRBD1 for D (5 bases). The CDR3 loop spans 14 amino acids. Germline V gives CDR1 MNHNS, CDR2 SASEGT. V gave up 8 bases and J gave up 2 bases, with 10 bases separating them.